A selection of T cell receptor beta chains follows, all from one sample in a study of blood T cell repertoires in COVID-19. Method: immunoSEQ multiplex PCR; TCRdb's copy keeps in-frame clones and lacks some. The sample has some 120,000 clones; almost 70% are singletons. The sample taken for sequencing was peripheral blood. These receptors were collected from a woman in her 70s with acute or convalescent COVID-19. Each CDR3 is given with its conserved first and last residue. Each record gives: V gene, J gene, D gene, clone size, CDR3 DNA, CDR3 protein. D genes are given only for firm matches. Rows may omit the clone size; those that give it use once, few, many or a size class.

V gene: TRBV11-2
J gene: TRBJ2-5
D gene: -
clone size: -
CDR3 DNA: TGTGCCAGCAGCCCCGGGGGATTGGGAGCAGAGACCCAGTACTTC
CDR3 protein: CASSPGGLGAETQYF

V gene: TRBV7-9
J gene: TRBJ1-2
D gene: -
clone size: -
CDR3 DNA: TGTGCCAGCAGCTTAGAATTGGCTGGCTACACCTTC
CDR3 protein: CASSLELAGYTF

V gene: TRBV21-1
J gene: TRBJ1-3
D gene: -
clone size: -
CDR3 DNA: TGTGCCAGCAGCACCCGGGACAGGGGAAAAAACTCTGGAAACACCATATATTTT
CDR3 protein: CASSTRDRGKNSGNTIYF

V gene: TRBV5-1
J gene: TRBJ1-1
D gene: -
clone size: -
CDR3 DNA: TGCGCCAGCAGCAATACAAGGACACTGAACACTGAAGCTTTCTTT
CDR3 protein: CASSNTRTLNTEAFF

V gene: TRBV2
J gene: TRBJ2-7
D gene: TRBD2
clone size: once
CDR3 DNA: TGTGCCAGCAGTGGTAGCGGGAGGATCACCTACGAGCAGTACTTC
CDR3 protein: CASSGSGRITYEQYF

V gene: TRBV19
J gene: TRBJ1-5
D gene: TRBD1
clone size: -
CDR3 DNA: TGTGCCAGTAGTATCCGACAGGGGAGCAATCAGCCCCAGCATTTT
CDR3 protein: CASSIRQGSNQPQHF

V gene: TRBV10-3
J gene: TRBJ1-2
D gene: -
clone size: few
CDR3 DNA: TGTGCCATCAGTGAGACAGGCGGCTACTATGGCTACACCTTC
CDR3 protein: CAISETGGYYGYTF

V gene: TRBV7-7
J gene: TRBJ2-2
D gene: TRBD2
clone size: -
CDR3 DNA: TGTGCCAGCAGTTACCTCAGCGGGGGGGCCGGCGGGGAGCTGTTTTTT
CDR3 protein: CASSYLSGGAGGELFF

V gene: TRBV7-9
J gene: TRBJ2-3
D gene: TRBD1
clone size: few
CDR3 DNA: TGTGCCAGCAGCTTATACAACAGGGGGCGCGGAGATACGCAGTATTTT
CDR3 protein: CASSLYNRGRGDTQYF

V gene: TRBV11-2
J gene: TRBJ1-4
D gene: -
clone size: -
CDR3 DNA: TGTGCCAGCAGCTTAGATCGGCAGGGAGGGGGAAAACTGTTTTTT
CDR3 protein: CASSLDRQGGGKLFF

V gene: TRBV5-1
J gene: TRBJ2-3
D gene: TRBD2
clone size: -
CDR3 DNA: TGCGCCAGCAGCCCTGAATCGGGGGGGGCCACAGATACGCAGTATTTT
CDR3 protein: CASSPESGGATDTQYF

V gene: TRBV7-8
J gene: TRBJ2-7
D gene: TRBD2
clone size: -
CDR3 DNA: TGTGCCAGCAGCTCGACTAGCGGGAGGCCCTACGAGCAGTACTTC
CDR3 protein: CASSSTSGRPYEQYF

V gene: TRBV19
J gene: TRBJ2-7
D gene: TRBD1
clone size: few
CDR3 DNA: TGTGCCAGTAGTCTCCGGGACAGGGTCTACGAGCAGTACTTC
CDR3 protein: CASSLRDRVYEQYF

V gene: TRBV19
J gene: TRBJ1-3
D gene: -
clone size: -
CDR3 DNA: TGTGCCAGTAAAGGCAGGGCCTCTGGAAACACCATATATTTT
CDR3 protein: CASKGRASGNTIYF

V gene: TRBV13
J gene: TRBJ2-7
D gene: -
clone size: -
CDR3 DNA: TGTGCCAGCAGCTTAGGGACACCGGACTTCTACGAGCAGTACTTC
CDR3 protein: CASSLGTPDFYEQYF

V gene: TRBV5-1
J gene: TRBJ2-2
D gene: -
clone size: few
CDR3 DNA: TGCGCCAGCAGGCGGAGGGATGCCGGGGAGCTGTTTTTT
CDR3 protein: CASRRRDAGELFF

V gene: TRBV6-2/TRBV6-3
J gene: TRBJ2-5
D gene: TRBD1
clone size: -
CDR3 DNA: TGTGCCAGCAGCCCTGGGACAGGAGAGACCCAGTACTTC
CDR3 protein: CASSPGTGETQYF

V gene: TRBV19
J gene: TRBJ1-1
D gene: -
clone size: -
CDR3 DNA: TGTGCCAGTAGTGGGAGTCGGCCACTGGGCACTGAAGCTTTCTTT
CDR3 protein: CASSGSRPLGTEAFF

V gene: TRBV5-1
J gene: TRBJ1-4
D gene: TRBD1
clone size: -
CDR3 DNA: TGCGCCAGCAGCTTAGGGCGGACAGGGAACCTAAATGAAAAACTGTTTTTT
CDR3 protein: CASSLGRTGNLNEKLFF

V gene: TRBV7-8
J gene: TRBJ2-4
D gene: -
clone size: once
CDR3 DNA: TGTGCCAGCAGCTTAGAGCCGCCGATAGCCAAAAACATTCAGTACTTC
CDR3 protein: CASSLEPPIAKNIQYF

V gene: TRBV5-1
J gene: TRBJ2-2
D gene: -
clone size: -
CDR3 DNA: TGCGCCAGCAGCTTAGGGGAGGCGAACACCGGGGAGCTGTTTTTT
CDR3 protein: CASSLGEANTGELFF

V gene: TRBV7-9
J gene: TRBJ2-7
D gene: TRBD2
clone size: few
CDR3 DNA: TGTGCCAGCAGCCTGACTAGCGGGAGCTACGAGCAGTACTTC
CDR3 protein: CASSLTSGSYEQYF